The sequence of this T cell receptor (beta chain) was determined in a study of blood T cell repertoires in COVID-19. Study-wide background: The origin of the acute and convalescent COVID-19 samples was the United States, Italy and Spain. Nucleic acid was either cDNA or gDNA, and it came from T cells, B-cell-depleted T cells, or PBMCs.

How the authors handled the data: From reference gene primer amplification, estimates of nucleated cell counts were derived. Repertoires were generated with immunoSEQ multiplex PCR, while TCRdb's copy carries only in-frame clones and drops some. Clonal size and the V and J genes are those of that table, whereas D and trimming came from the DNA. This sample carries over 100,000 clones, 79% of them seen once, and the ten largest clones take about 4%. Specimen: peripheral blood. The receptor's source is a woman older than 75 with acute or convalescent COVID-19.

CDR3 protein: CASSRTSGAPRETQYF. The DNA for the CDR3 is TGTGCCAGCAGTCGGACTAGCGGGGCCCCGAGAGAGACCCAGTACTTC. This chain joins TRBV28 and TRBJ2-5, with 12 positions matching TRBD2. The CDR3 length is 16 residues. The V and J ends lost 5 bases and 4 bases, in that order; junction bases with no gene match: 8. Germline CDR1 is MDHEN and CDR2 is SYDVKM.